These T cell receptor beta chains were read from a single sample in a study of blood T cell repertoires in COVID-19. Sequencing was performed with immunoSEQ multiplex PCR; in TCRdb, only in-frame clones are kept and a portion is missing. The sample includes around 50,000 clones, around four fifths of them seen just once. The source material was peripheral blood. The receptors were gathered from a human donor in a cohort sampled during active COVID-19. CDR3s include the opening cysteine and the closing phenylalanine or tryptophan. D genes are given only for firm matches. Size values are once, few and many counts, or a class for expanded clones, and some rows have none.

clone_size	j_call	v_call	d_call	cdr3_nt	cdr3_aa
NA	TRBJ2-4	TRBV19	TRBD1	TGTGCCAGTAGGGCTTACCGGGACAGGGCTGCGAACATTCAGTACTTC	CASRAYRDRAANIQYF
once	TRBJ2-5	TRBV25-1	TRBD2	TGTGCCAGCAGTCCGGTGGGACTAGCGGAAGAGACCCAGTACTTC	CASSPVGLAEETQYF
NA	TRBJ1-1	TRBV6-5	NA	TGTGCCAGCAGATTAAGTGGACAGCGCGAAGCTTTCTTT	CASRLSGQREAFF
NA	TRBJ1-1	TRBV7-3	NA	TGTGCCAGCAGCTTAAACAGGGACACTGAAGCTTTCTTT	CASSLNRDTEAFF
once	TRBJ1-2	TRBV29-1	NA	TGCAGCGTCATCGGGGGAAACTATGGCTACACCTTC	CSVIGGNYGYTF
NA	TRBJ1-5	TRBV5-4	TRBD1	TGTGCCAGCAGCCGGGACAGAGCCCGGCAGCCCCAGCATTTT	CASSRDRARQPQHF
NA	TRBJ2-5	TRBV28	TRBD1	TGTGCCAGCAGTTCTCCGGGACAGGGGACGGAGACCCAGTACTTC	CASSSPGQGTETQYF
NA	TRBJ2-7	TRBV7-2	TRBD1	TGTGCCAGCAGCTTCGGACAGGGATCCTACGAGCAGTACTTC	CASSFGQGSYEQYF
NA	TRBJ2-7	TRBV10-3	TRBD1	TGTGCCATTCAAACCATCAGGGCAGGGGGCTCCTACGAGCAGTACTTC	CAIQTIRAGGSYEQYF
few	TRBJ2-3	TRBV6-6	TRBD2	TGTGCCAGCAGTTACGGGACTACCGCAGATACGCAGTATTTT	CASSYGTTADTQYF
NA	TRBJ2-5	TRBV21-1	NA	TGTGCCAGCAGCACGCGGGACAGGGAAACAGAGACCCAGTACTTC	CASSTRDRETETQYF
NA	TRBJ2-2	TRBV10-3	TRBD2	TGTGCCATCAGTGAGGAGGGGGGTCTAGCGGGCCCCGGGGAGCTGTTTTTT	CAISEEGGLAGPGELFF